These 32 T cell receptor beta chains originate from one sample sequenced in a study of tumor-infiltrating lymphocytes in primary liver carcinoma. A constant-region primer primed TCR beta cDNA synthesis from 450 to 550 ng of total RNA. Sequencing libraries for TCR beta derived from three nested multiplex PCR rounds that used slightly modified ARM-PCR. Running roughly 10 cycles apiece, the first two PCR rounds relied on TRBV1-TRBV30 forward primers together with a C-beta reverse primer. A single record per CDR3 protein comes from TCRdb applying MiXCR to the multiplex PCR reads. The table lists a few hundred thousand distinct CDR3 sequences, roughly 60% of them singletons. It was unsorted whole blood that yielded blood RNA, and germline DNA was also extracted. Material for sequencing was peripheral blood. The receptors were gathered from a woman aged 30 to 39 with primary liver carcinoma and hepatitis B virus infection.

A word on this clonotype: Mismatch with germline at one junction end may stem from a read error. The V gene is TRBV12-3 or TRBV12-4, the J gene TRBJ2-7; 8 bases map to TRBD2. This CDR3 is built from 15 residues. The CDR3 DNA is TGTGCGAGCAGCTTCACAGCGGGAGATCCCTACGAGCAGTACTTC. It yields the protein CASSFTAGDPYEQYF.

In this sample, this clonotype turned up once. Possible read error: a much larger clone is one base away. CDR3 amino acids: CGSSYTGFSGELFF. CDR3 nucleotides: TGTGGCAGCAGCTACACAGGTTTTTCCGGGGAGCTGTTTTTT. The V call is TRBV5-4, the J call TRBJ2-2; a possible D gene is TRBD1 (5 bases). CDR3 length equals 14 residues. CDR1 is SGHNT and CDR2 is YYREEE in the germline V gene (reference sequence).

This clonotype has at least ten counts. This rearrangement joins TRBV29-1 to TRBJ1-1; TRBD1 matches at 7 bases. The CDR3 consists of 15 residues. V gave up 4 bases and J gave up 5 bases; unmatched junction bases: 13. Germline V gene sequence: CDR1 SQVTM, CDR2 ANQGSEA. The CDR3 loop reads CSVGSGGGGSTEAFF. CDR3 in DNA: TGCAGCGTTGGATCCGGAGGAGGGGGCTCTACTGAAGCTTTCTTT.

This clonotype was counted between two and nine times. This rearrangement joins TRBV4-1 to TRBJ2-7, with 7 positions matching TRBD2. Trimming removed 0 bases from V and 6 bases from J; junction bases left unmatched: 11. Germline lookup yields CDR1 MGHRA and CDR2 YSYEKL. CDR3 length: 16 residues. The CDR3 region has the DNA TGCGCCAGCAGCCAAGACGGAGCGGGGCGTGTCGGCGAGCAGTACTTC. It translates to CASSQDGAGRVGEQYF.

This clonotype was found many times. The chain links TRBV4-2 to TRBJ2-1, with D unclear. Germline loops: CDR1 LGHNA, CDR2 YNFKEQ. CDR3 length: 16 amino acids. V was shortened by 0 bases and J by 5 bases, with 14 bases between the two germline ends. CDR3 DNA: TGTGCCAGCAGCCAAGATTTGTTTAGGAATAACAATGAGCAGTTCTTC. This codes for CASSQDLFRNNNEQFF.

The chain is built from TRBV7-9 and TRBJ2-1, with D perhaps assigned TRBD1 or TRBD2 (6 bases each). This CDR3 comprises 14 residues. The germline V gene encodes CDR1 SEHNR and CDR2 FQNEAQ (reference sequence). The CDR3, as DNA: TGTACCAACAACTTAGGAGGGGGCTACAATGAGCAGTTCTTC. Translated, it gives CTNNLGGGYNEQFF.

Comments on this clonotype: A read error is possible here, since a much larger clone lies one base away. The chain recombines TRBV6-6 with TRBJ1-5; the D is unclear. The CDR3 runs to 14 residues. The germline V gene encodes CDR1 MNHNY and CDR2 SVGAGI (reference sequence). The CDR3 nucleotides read TGTGCCAGCACCCGCCGGGCTTCCAATCAGTCCCAGCATTTT. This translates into CASTRRASNQSQHF.

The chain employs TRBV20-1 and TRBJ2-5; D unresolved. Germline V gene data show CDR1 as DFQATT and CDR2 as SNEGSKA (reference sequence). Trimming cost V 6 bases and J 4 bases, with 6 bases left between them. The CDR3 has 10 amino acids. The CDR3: CSALGETQYF. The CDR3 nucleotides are TGCAGTGCCCTAGGAGAGACCCAGTACTTC.

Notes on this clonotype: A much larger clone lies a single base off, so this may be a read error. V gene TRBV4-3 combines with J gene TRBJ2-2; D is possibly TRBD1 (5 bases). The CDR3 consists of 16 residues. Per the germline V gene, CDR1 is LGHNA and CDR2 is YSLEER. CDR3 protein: CTSSQSPTAGDGELFF. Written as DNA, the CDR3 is TGCACCAGCAGCCAATCCCCGACAGCAGGCGACGGGGAGCTGTTTTTT.

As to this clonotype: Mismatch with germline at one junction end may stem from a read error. The chain's CDR3 is CASSQEQGVGNTVYF. The DNA of the CDR3 is TGCGCCAGCAGCCAAGAACAGGGGGTTGGAAACACCGTATATTTT. The rearrangement joins TRBV4-1 to TRBJ1-3; TRBD1 agrees at 8 bases. The CDR3 sequence is 15 residues long. Germline V gene sequence: CDR1 MGHRA, CDR2 YSYEKL.

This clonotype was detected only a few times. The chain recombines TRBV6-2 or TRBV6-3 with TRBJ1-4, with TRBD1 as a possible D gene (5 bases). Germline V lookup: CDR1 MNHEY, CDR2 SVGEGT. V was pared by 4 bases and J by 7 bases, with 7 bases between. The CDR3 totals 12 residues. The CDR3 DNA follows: TGTGCCAGCAGTTGGGGACGTGAAAAACTGTTTTTT. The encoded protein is CASSWGREKLFF.

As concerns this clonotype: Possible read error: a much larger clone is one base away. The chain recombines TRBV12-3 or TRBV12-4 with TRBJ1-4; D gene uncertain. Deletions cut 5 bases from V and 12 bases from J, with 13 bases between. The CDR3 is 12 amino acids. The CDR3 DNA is TGTGCCAGCAGTCGTGATACCGGACAACTGTTTTTT. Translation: CASSRDTGQLFF.

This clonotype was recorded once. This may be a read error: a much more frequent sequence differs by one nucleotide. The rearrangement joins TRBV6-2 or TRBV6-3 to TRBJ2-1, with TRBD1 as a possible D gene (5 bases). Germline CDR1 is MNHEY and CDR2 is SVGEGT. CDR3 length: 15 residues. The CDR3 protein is CANSSPRQSYNEQFF. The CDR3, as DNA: TGTGCCAACAGTTCACCCCGACAGTCCTACAATGAGCAGTTCTTC.

This CDR3 is CASSQTGTSGPITYEQYF. CDR3 sequence (DNA): TGTGCCAGCAGCCAGACCGGGACTAGCGGACCAATCACCTACGAGCAGTACTTC. The chain uses TRBV5-6 and TRBJ2-7; 11 positions agree with TRBD2. The germline V gene encodes CDR1 SGHDT and CDR2 YYEEEE. This CDR3 has 18 residues. Trimming took 4 bases from V and 2 from J; bases not matched to a gene: 14.

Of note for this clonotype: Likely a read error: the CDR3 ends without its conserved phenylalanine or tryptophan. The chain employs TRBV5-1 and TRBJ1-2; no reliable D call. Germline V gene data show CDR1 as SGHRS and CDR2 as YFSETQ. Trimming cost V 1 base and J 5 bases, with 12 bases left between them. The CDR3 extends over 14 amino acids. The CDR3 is CASSLFRRGYGYTS. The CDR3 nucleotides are TGCGCCAGCAGCTTGTTCAGGAGAGGGTATGGCTACACCTCC.

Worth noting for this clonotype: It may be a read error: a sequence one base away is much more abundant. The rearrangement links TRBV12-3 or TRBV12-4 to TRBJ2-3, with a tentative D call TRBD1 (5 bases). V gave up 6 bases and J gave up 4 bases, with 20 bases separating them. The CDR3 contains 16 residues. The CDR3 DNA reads TGTGCCAGCAGAAGGGGCGGCACCCAGAGCCCAGATACGCAGTATTTT. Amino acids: CASRRGGTQSPDTQYF.

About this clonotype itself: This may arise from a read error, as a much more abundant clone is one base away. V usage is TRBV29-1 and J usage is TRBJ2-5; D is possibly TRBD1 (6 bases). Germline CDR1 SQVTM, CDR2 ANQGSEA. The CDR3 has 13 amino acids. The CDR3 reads CGVRTQGRETQYF. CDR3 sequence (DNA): TGCGGCGTTCGCACTCAGGGGCGAGAGACCCAGTACTTC.

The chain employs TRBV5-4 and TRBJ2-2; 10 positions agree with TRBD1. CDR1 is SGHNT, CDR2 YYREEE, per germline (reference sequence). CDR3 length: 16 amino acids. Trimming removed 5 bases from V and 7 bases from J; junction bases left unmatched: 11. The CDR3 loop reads CASRWDRTGGDGELFF. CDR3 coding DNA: TGTGCCAGCAGATGGGATAGGACAGGGGGGGACGGGGAGCTGTTTTTT.

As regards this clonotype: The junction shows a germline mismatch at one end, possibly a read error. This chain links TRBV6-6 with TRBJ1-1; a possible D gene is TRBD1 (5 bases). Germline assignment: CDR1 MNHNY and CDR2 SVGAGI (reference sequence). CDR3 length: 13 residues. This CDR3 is CAISYGGNTEAFF. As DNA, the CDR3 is TGTGCCATCAGTTACGGGGGAAACACTGAAGCTTTCTTT.

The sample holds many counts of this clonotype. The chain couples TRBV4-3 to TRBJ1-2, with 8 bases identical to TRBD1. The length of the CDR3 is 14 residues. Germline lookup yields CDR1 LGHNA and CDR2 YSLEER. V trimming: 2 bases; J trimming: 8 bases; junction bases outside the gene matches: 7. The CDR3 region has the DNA TGCGCCAGCAGCCAATTTCAGGGGGCGCCCGGCTACACCTTC. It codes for CASSQFQGAPGYTF.

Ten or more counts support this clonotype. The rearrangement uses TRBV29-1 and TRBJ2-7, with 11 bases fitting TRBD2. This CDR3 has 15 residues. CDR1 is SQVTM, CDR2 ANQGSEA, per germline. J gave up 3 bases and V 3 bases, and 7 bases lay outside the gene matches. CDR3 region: CSVDLVGTSGYEQYF. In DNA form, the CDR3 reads TGCAGCGTTGACCTCGTAGGGACTAGCGGCTACGAGCAGTACTTC.

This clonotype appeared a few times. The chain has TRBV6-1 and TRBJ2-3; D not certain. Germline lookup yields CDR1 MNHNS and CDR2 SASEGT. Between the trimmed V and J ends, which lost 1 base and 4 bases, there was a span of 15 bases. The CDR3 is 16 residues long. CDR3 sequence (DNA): TGTGCCAGCAGTGAAGTTGGTCTAGTCGCAGCAGATACGCAGTATTTT. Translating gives CASSEVGLVAADTQYF.

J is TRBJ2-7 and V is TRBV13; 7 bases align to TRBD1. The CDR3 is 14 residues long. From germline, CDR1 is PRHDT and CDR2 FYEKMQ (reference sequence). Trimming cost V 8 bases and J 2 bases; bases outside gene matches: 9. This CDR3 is CASCSGQETYEQYF. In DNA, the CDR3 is TGTGCCAGCTGCTCAGGACAGGAAACCTACGAGCAGTACTTC.

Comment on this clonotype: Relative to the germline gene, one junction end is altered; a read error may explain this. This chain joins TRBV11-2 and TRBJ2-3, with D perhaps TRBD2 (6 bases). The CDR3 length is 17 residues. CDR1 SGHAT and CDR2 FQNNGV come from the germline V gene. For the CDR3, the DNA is TGTGTCAGCAGTCGCAATTCCGGAGGGGTTGGGGTGTATACGCAGTATTTT. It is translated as CVSSRNSGGVGVYTQYF.

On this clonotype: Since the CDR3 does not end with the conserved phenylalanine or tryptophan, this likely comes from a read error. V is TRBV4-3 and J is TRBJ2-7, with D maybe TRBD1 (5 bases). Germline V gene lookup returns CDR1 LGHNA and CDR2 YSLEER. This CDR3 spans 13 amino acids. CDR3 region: CTSSLDSAYEQYS. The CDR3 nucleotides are TGCACCAGCAGCCTAGACAGCGCCTACGAGCAGTACTCC.

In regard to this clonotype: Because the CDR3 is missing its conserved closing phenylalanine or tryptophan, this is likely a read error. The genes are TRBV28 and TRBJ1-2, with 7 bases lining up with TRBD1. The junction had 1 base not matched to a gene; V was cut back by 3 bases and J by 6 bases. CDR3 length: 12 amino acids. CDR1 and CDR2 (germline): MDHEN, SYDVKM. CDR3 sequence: CASSFQGDGYTS. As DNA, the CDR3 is TGTGCCAGCAGTTTCCAGGGGGATGGCTACACCTCC.

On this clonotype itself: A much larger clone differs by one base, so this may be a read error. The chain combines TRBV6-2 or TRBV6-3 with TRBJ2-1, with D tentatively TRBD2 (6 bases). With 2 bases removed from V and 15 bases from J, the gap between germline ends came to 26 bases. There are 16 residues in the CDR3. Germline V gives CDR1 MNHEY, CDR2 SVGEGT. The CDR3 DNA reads TGTGCCAGCAGTTACATGGGGGTAACTGACGGGAGTCCGCTGTTCTTC. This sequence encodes CASSYMGVTDGSPLFF.

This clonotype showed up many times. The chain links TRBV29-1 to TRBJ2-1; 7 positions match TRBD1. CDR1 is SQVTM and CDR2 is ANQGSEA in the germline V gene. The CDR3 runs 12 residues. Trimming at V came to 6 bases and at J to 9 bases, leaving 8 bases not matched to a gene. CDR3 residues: CSVGQVGSEQFF. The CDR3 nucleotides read TGCAGCGTCGGACAGGTAGGGAGTGAGCAGTTCTTC.

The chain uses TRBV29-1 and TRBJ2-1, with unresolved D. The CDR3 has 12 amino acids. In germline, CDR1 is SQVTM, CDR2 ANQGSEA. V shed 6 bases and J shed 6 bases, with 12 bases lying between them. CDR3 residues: CSVRPKSNEQFF. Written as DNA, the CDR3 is TGCAGCGTGCGACCGAAAAGCAATGAGCAGTTCTTC.

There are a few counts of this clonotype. The CDR3 bases are TGTGCCAGCAGTCTGGGGACCATCCACGGCTCCTACAATGAGCAGTTCTTC. Amino acid sequence: CASSLGTIHGSYNEQFF. V is TRBV12-3 or TRBV12-4 and J is TRBJ2-1; D possibly matches TRBD1 or TRBD2 (5 bases each). The CDR3 is made up of 17 amino acids. Deletions cut 5 bases from V and 0 bases from J, with 17 bases between.

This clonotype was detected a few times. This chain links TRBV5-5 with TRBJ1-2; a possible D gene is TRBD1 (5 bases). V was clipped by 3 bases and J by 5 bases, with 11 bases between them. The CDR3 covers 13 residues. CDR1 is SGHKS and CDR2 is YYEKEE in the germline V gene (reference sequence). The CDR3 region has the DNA TGTGCCAGCAGCTCCGAAGACAGTTATGGCTACACCTTC. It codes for CASSSEDSYGYTF.

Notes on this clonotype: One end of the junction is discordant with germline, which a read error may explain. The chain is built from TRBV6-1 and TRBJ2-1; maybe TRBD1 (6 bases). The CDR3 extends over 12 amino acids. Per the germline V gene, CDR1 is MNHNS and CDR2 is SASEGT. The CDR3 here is CAISEAGEEQFF. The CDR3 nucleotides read TGTGCCATCAGTGAAGCAGGGGAGGAGCAGTTCTTC.